A single sample gave rise to the 17 T cell receptor beta chains below, sequenced in a study of blood T cell repertoires in COVID-19. The table came from immunoSEQ multiplex PCR; TCRdb's copy has only in-frame clones and leaves some out. The table lists roughly 69,000 clones, around 84% of them singletons. The sequencing sample was made of peripheral blood. The receptors were gathered from a human donor in a cohort sampled during active COVID-19.

The genes are TRBV6-5 and TRBJ2-7; TRBD1 matches at 11 bases. After removal of 8 bases from V and 11 bases from J, the junction contained 8 bases not matched to a gene. Germline values: CDR1 MNHEY, CDR2 SVGAGI. The CDR3 is 12 residues long. The CDR3 here is CASGTGGEKKYF. The CDR3 DNA is TGTGCCAGCGGGACAGGGGGGGAAAAAAAGTACTTC.

The V call is TRBV10-1, the J call TRBJ2-2; possibly TRBD2 for D (5 bases). CDR1 and CDR2 from the germline V gene are WNHNN and SYGVQD (reference sequence). There are 13 residues in the CDR3. V was trimmed by 5 bases and J by 4 bases, leaving 8 bases between them. The CDR3 DNA sequence: TGCGCCAGCAGTACGGGGATCACCGGGGAGCTGTTTTTT. Encoded protein: CASSTGITGELFF.

The chain employs TRBV9 and TRBJ1-2; D is perhaps TRBD1 (5 bases). Trimming shortened V by 3 bases and J by 4 bases, and 19 bases separated the two germline ends. This CDR3 is 16 amino acids long. Germline V lookup: CDR1 SGDLS, CDR2 YYNGEE. The CDR3 region has the DNA TGTGCCAGCAGCGCTATAAGGGGTCCTCGACGCTATGGCTACACCTTC. As protein: CASSAIRGPRRYGYTF.

The rearrangement joins TRBV28 to TRBJ1-1; tentative D call: TRBD1 (5 bases). The CDR3 is 14 amino acids. Trimming removed 2 bases from V and 4 bases from J, with 11 bases in between. Germline CDR1 MDHEN, CDR2 SYDVKM. In DNA, the CDR3 is TGTGCCAGCAGTTTAAGCCAGGGTCGCACTGAAGCTTTCTTT. Protein product: CASSLSQGRTEAFF.

This clone has only one observation. V is TRBV6-2 or TRBV6-3 and J is TRBJ2-5; 8 bases fit TRBD2. There are 13 residues in the CDR3. The J segment lost 7 bases and the V segment lost 5 bases, leaving 6 bases of the junction unmatched. Germline-derived CDR1 and CDR2 are MNHEY and SVGEGT. DNA for the CDR3: TGTGCCAGCAGTCCAGCGGGGGACGGGACCCAGTACTTC. Protein product: CASSPAGDGTQYF.

The CDR3, as DNA: TGTGCCAGCAGCATACGAGGGCAAAACACTGAAGCTTTCTTT. Amino acids: CASSIRGQNTEAFF. The V and J genes are TRBV9 and TRBJ1-1; D unresolved. The CDR3 sequence is 14 residues long. Germline CDR1 SGDLS, CDR2 YYNGEE. Trimming removed 4 bases from V and 2 bases from J, with 12 bases in between.

This clone came up a few times. CDR3 region: CATRTGVSDEKLFF. The CDR3, as DNA: TGCGCCACCCGAACGGGTGTTTCTGATGAAAAACTGTTTTTT. V is TRBV5-1 and J is TRBJ1-4; unclear D gene. The germline gives CDR1 SGHRS, CDR2 YFSETQ. Trimming shortened V by 9 bases and J by 6 bases, and 18 bases separated the two germline ends. The CDR3 covers 14 residues.

This clone was found once. The V call is TRBV28, the J call TRBJ2-7, with D possibly matching TRBD2 (5 bases). V was pared by 4 bases and J by 3 bases, with 10 bases between. Germline lookup yields CDR1 MDHEN and CDR2 SYDVKM. There are 13 residues in the CDR3. The CDR3 loop is CASSWASYYEQYF. The CDR3 DNA reads TGTGCCAGCAGTTGGGCTAGCTACTACGAGCAGTACTTC.

The chain couples TRBV6-5 to TRBJ1-2, with 7 bases identical to TRBD1. V shed 6 bases and J 0 bases; nucleotides not matched to a gene: 4. CDR1 and CDR2 (germline): MNHEY, SVGAGI. The CDR3 totals 14 residues. CDR3 amino acids: CASSGDSSNYGYTF. The CDR3 region has the DNA TGTGCCAGCAGCGGGGACAGTTCTAACTATGGCTACACCTTC.

This chain joins TRBV4-1 and TRBJ1-5; the D gene is possibly TRBD1 (6 bases). Germline CDR1 reads MGHRA; CDR2 reads YSYEKL. This CDR3 region has 16 residues. Trimming cost V 0 bases and J 7 bases, with 16 bases left between them. CDR3 region: CASSQDPRDIDQPQHF. CDR3 in DNA: TGCGCCAGCAGCCAAGATCCCCGGGACATCGACCAGCCCCAGCATTTT.

The CDR3: CASSLTGPSGNTIYF. CDR3 in DNA: TGTGCCAGCAGCTTAACAGGACCATCTGGAAACACCATATATTTT. This chain joins TRBV7-6 and TRBJ1-3; tentatively, D is TRBD1 (5 bases). Trimming stripped 2 bases from V and 1 base from J, with 9 bases between. The CDR3 totals 15 residues. Germline CDR1 is SGHVS and CDR2 is FNYEAQ.

There are a few counts of this clone. V and J are TRBV19 and TRBJ2-7; possible D gene TRBD1, 6 bases. V was shortened by 3 bases and J by 7 bases, with 16 bases between the two germline ends. The CDR3 is made up of 14 amino acids. CDR1 is LNHDA, CDR2 SQIVND, per germline (reference sequence). The DNA of the CDR3 is TGTGCCAGTAGTATTGGCCTACTCCAGGGGGAGCAGTACTTC. Protein sequence: CASSIGLLQGEQYF.

The gene calls are TRBV10-1 and TRBJ2-7, with 11 nucleotides matching TRBD1. The junction had 4 bases not matched to a gene; V was cut back by 7 bases and J by 8 bases. CDR1 is WNHNN and CDR2 is SYGVQD in the germline V gene (reference sequence). The CDR3 length is 12 residues. The CDR3 sequence: CASMGQGEKQYF. The DNA of the CDR3 is TGCGCCAGCATGGGACAGGGGGAGAAGCAGTACTTC.

The chain couples TRBV19 to TRBJ1-6; 8 nucleotides line up with TRBD1. The J segment lost 7 bases and the V segment lost 4 bases, leaving 6 bases of the junction unmatched. Germline values: CDR1 LNHDA, CDR2 SQIVND (reference sequence). There are 15 residues in the CDR3. For the CDR3, the DNA is TGTGCCAGTAGTACCTACAGGGGGGGGAATTCACCCCTCCACTTT. It translates to CASSTYRGGNSPLHF.

V is TRBV19 and J is TRBJ2-1, with 8 bases lining up with TRBD2. V gave up 5 bases and J gave up 1 base; unmatched junction bases: 4. Per the germline V gene, CDR1 is LNHDA and CDR2 is SQIVND (reference sequence). The CDR3 spans 15 residues. CDR3 amino acids: CASSPSGSSYNEQFF. CDR3 DNA: TGTGCCAGTAGTCCTAGCGGGTCATCCTACAATGAGCAGTTCTTC.

The chain carries TRBV7-9 and TRBJ1-1; D might be TRBD1 (5 bases). The CDR3 is 15 residues long. The germline V gene has CDR1 SEHNR and CDR2 FQNEAQ (reference sequence). Trimming cost V 1 base and J 1 base, with 10 bases left between them. The CDR3 reads CASSLGFGGNTEAFF. The CDR3 region has the DNA TGTGCCAGCAGCTTAGGTTTCGGGGGGAACACTGAAGCTTTCTTT.

CDR3 coding DNA: TGTGCCAGCAGCCCTCCGTCCAGGGGTGGCTACACCTTC. Its translation: CASSPPSRGGYTF. V gene TRBV4-2 combines with J gene TRBJ1-2; D is possibly TRBD1 (6 bases). Germline V gene data show CDR1 as LGHNA and CDR2 as YNFKEQ. Trimming took 4 bases from V and 7 from J, leaving 13 bases between them. This CDR3 region has 13 residues.